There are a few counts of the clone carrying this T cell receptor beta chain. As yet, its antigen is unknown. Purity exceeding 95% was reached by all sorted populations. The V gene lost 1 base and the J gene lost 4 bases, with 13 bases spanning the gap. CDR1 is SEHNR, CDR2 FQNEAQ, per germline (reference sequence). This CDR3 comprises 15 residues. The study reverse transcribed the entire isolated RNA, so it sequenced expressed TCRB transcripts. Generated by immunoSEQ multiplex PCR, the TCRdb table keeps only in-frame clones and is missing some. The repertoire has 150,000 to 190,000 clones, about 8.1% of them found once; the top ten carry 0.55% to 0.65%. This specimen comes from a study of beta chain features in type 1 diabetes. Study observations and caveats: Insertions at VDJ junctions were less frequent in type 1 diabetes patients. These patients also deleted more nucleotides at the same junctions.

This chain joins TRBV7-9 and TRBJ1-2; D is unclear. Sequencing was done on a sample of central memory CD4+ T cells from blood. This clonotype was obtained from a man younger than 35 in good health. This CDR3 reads CASSLVSRPIYGYTF. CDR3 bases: TGTGCCAGCAGCTTAGTTTCCAGGCCAATCTATGGCTACACCTTC.